This T cell receptor (beta chain) was sequenced for a study of T-cell reconstitution after alpha-beta-depleted transplantation in children. Unique molecular identifiers were incorporated when the TCRbeta library was constructed. TCRdb ran MiXCR on the PCR reads and lists one entry per CDR3 protein. The repertoire holds more than 450,000 distinct CDR3 sequences, around 19% seen once, with approximately 3% in the top ten. This clonotype was seen once. The CDR3 is 18 amino acids. The germline V gene has CDR1 LNHNV and CDR2 YYDKDF (reference sequence). With 4 bases clipped from V and 4 bases from J, the junction kept 11 bases outside the gene matches.

The sequence was collected from a human donor who donated a stem cell graft to a child with acute lymphoblastic leukemia. The chain is built from TRBV15 and TRBJ2-2, with 11 positions matching TRBD1. Sequences were derived from PBMCs from the stem cell graft donor, sampled from the stem cell graft. The CDR3 protein is CATSNAGVGQGGTGELFF. The CDR3 DNA follows: TGTGCCACCAGCAACGCTGGGGTGGGACAGGGGGGCACCGGGGAGCTGTTTTTT. The full variable domain, with the rest looked up from reference TRBV15 and TRBJ2-2, is DAMVIQNPRYQVTQFGKPVTLSCSQTLNHNVMYWYQQKSSQAPKLLFHYYDKDFNNEADTPDNFQSRRPNTSFCFLDIRSPGLGDTAMYLCATSNAGVGQGGTGELFFGEGSRLTVL.